The following is a TCR beta chain sequence with its context. Trimming left V 0 bases short and J 2 bases short, with 17 bases between. CDR3 length: 17 residues. Looked up from germline, CDR1 is LGHNA and CDR2 is YSLEER. Enrollment of patients from Seattle took place during active infection, with longitudinal follow-up. In the authors' workflow: Reference gene primer amplification in the assay estimated nucleated cell counts. Produced via immunoSEQ multiplex PCR; TCRdb's table is partial and in-frame only. V, J and clone size are those of that table, while D and trimming were read from the DNA. This table has a few hundred thousand clones, about 90% appearing once. The data originate from a study of blood T cell repertoires in COVID-19.

The V and J genes are TRBV4-3 and TRBJ2-7; D might be TRBD1 (6 bases). The sample consisted of peripheral blood. The receptor was derived from a woman aged 55-69 years with COVID-19, enrolled during active disease. The CDR3 is CASSQEAPLRGAYEQYF. The CDR3 coding sequence is TGCGCCAGCAGCCAAGAAGCCCCCCTCAGGGGAGCCTACGAGCAGTACTTC.